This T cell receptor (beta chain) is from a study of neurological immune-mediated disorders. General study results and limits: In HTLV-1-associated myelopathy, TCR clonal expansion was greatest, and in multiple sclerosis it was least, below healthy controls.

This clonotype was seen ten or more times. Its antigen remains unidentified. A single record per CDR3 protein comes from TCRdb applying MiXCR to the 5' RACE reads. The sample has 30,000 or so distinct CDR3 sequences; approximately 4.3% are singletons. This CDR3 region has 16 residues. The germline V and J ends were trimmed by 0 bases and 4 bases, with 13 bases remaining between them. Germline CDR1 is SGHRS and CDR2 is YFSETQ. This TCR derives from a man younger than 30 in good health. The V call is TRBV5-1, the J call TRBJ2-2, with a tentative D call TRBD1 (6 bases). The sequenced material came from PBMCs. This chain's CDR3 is CASSLAGHMFTGELFF. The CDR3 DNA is TGCGCCAGCAGCTTGGCGGGACATATGTTCACCGGGGAGCTGTTTTTT.